Given below is one T cell receptor beta chain in context. The antigen is undetermined. TCRdb's copy holds only in-frame clones and misses some; the assay was immunoSEQ multiplex PCR. The profile covers 130,000 or so clones, with approximately 90% appearing a single time and 11% taken by the ten largest. These data belong to a study of T cell responses to AZD1222 COVID-19 vaccine. General study results and limits: Unmutated variant regions are reportedly targeted by nearly half of spike-specific TCRs. Repertoires were obtained solely post-peak T cell response. Only five to seven AZD1222 recipients tested seropositive at baseline. Clonal diversity was possibly underestimated; the donors were predominantly white British and more often female.

Germline-derived CDR1 and CDR2 are SGHDT and YYEEEE. The CDR3 has 15 residues. Trimming removed 4 bases from V and 1 base from J, with 14 bases in between. V and J are TRBV5-6 and TRBJ1-1, with D tentatively TRBD1 (6 bases). The sample here was peripheral blood, taken on day 0 of MenACWY control vaccination. This clonotype was obtained from an adult in good health. The CDR3 DNA follows: TGTGCCAGCAGCGGGGTGGGGGCACCGAACACTGAAGCTTTCTTT. Its protein is CASSGVGAPNTEAFF.